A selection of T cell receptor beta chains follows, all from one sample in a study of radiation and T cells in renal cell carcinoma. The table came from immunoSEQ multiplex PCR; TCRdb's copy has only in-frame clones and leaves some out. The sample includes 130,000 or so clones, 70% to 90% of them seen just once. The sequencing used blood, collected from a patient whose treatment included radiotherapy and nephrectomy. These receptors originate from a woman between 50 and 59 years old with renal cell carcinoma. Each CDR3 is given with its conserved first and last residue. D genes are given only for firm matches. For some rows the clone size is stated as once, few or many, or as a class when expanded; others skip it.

CDR3 protein: CASSSRTGKLEQFF
CDR3 DNA: TGTGCCAGCAGCTCTCGGACAGGGAAACTGGAGCAGTTCTTC
V gene: TRBV5-6
D gene: TRBD1
J gene: TRBJ2-1
clone size: .

CDR3 protein: CAIGAGGEQETQYF
CDR3 DNA: TGTGCCATCGGGGCGGGGGGCGAACAAGAGACCCAGTACTTC
V gene: TRBV10-3
D gene: TRBD2
J gene: TRBJ2-5
clone size: .

CDR3 protein: CASSLGRVRADTQYF
CDR3 DNA: TGTGCCAGCAGCTTAGGTAGAGTGCGTGCAGATACGCAGTATTTT
V gene: TRBV7-2
D gene: .
J gene: TRBJ2-3
clone size: .

CDR3 protein: CASSQGTGSQPQHF
CDR3 DNA: TGTGCCAGCAGCCAGGGGACAGGGAGTCAGCCCCAGCATTTT
V gene: TRBV4-2
D gene: TRBD1
J gene: TRBJ1-5
clone size: .

CDR3 protein: CASSPGVETGELFF
CDR3 DNA: TGTGCCAGCTCACCAGGGGTTGAAACCGGGGAGCTGTTTTTT
V gene: TRBV18
D gene: .
J gene: TRBJ2-2
clone size: few

CDR3 protein: CASSLELAGGFSGELFF
CDR3 DNA: TGTGCCAGCAGCTTGGAATTAGCGGGAGGGTTCTCCGGGGAGCTGTTTTTT
V gene: TRBV5-6
D gene: TRBD2
J gene: TRBJ2-2
clone size: .

CDR3 protein: CSVNPAGEGEQYF
CDR3 DNA: TGCAGCGTTAACCCAGCGGGAGAAGGCGAGCAGTACTTC
V gene: TRBV29-1
D gene: TRBD2
J gene: TRBJ2-7
clone size: .

CDR3 protein: CASSESGQGYGYTF
CDR3 DNA: TGTGCCAGCAGTGAATCGGGGCAGGGCTATGGCTACACCTTC
V gene: TRBV2
D gene: .
J gene: TRBJ1-2
clone size: few

CDR3 protein: CSVLKGGENTEAFF
CDR3 DNA: TGCAGCGTCCTCAAAGGGGGTGAGAACACTGAAGCTTTCTTT
V gene: TRBV29-1
D gene: .
J gene: TRBJ1-1
clone size: .

CDR3 protein: CASSEYDRTDTQYF
CDR3 DNA: TGTGCCAGCAGTGAATACGACCGCACAGATACGCAGTATTTT
V gene: TRBV6-1
D gene: .
J gene: TRBJ2-3
clone size: .

CDR3 protein: CASSPRDSSVNQPQHF
CDR3 DNA: TGTGCCAGCTCACCACGGGACAGCTCGGTCAATCAGCCCCAGCATTTT
V gene: TRBV18
D gene: TRBD1
J gene: TRBJ1-5
clone size: .

CDR3 protein: CASSPGSTDTQYF
CDR3 DNA: TGTGCCAGCTCACCCGGGAGCACAGATACGCAGTATTTT
V gene: TRBV18
D gene: .
J gene: TRBJ2-3
clone size: .

CDR3 protein: CASSQGYGYTF
CDR3 DNA: TGCGCCAGCAGCCAAGGCTATGGCTACACCTTC
V gene: TRBV4-3
D gene: .
J gene: TRBJ1-2
clone size: few

CDR3 protein: CASTTAGGREQYF
CDR3 DNA: TGCGCCAGCACTACGGCCGGGGGTCGCGAGCAGTACTTC
V gene: TRBV10-1
D gene: .
J gene: TRBJ2-7
clone size: .

CDR3 protein: CASSVRGVEQYF
CDR3 DNA: TGTGCCAGCAGCGTCAGGGGGGTCGAGCAGTACTTC
V gene: TRBV7-2
D gene: .
J gene: TRBJ2-7
clone size: .

CDR3 protein: CASSLRGGGQGNTIYF
CDR3 DNA: TGTGCCAGCAGCTTACGGGGGGGCGGACAGGGAAACACCATATATTTT
V gene: TRBV13
D gene: .
J gene: TRBJ1-3
clone size: once

CDR3 protein: CASSYGTASTEAFF
CDR3 DNA: TGTGCCAGCAGCTACGGGACGGCGAGCACTGAAGCTTTCTTT
V gene: TRBV11-2
D gene: .
J gene: TRBJ1-1
clone size: .

CDR3 protein: CASTLQVDSPLHF
CDR3 DNA: TGTGCCAGTACCCTCCAGGTGGATTCACCCCTCCACTTT
V gene: TRBV19
D gene: .
J gene: TRBJ1-6
clone size: few

CDR3 protein: CASRITGTANYGYTF
CDR3 DNA: TGTGCCAGCAGAATAACCGGGACAGCTAACTATGGCTACACCTTC
V gene: TRBV6-5
D gene: TRBD1
J gene: TRBJ1-2
clone size: once

CDR3 protein: CASSRRDSNIEQYF
CDR3 DNA: TGTGCCAGCAGCCGCCGGGACAGTAATATCGAGCAGTACTTC
V gene: TRBV27
D gene: TRBD1
J gene: TRBJ2-7
clone size: .

CDR3 protein: CASSRQGAGSTDTQYF
CDR3 DNA: TGTGCCAGCAGTCGGCAGGGGGCGGGCAGCACAGATACGCAGTATTTT
V gene: TRBV7-6
D gene: TRBD1
J gene: TRBJ2-3
clone size: .

CDR3 protein: CASSPRAAPIEQYF
CDR3 DNA: TGTGCCAGCAGCCCCCGCGCTGCCCCGATCGAGCAGTACTTC
V gene: TRBV7-2
D gene: .
J gene: TRBJ2-7
clone size: .

CDR3 protein: CASSSRTALTDTQYF
CDR3 DNA: TGTGCCAGCAGCTCAAGGACAGCATTAACGGATACGCAGTATTTT
V gene: TRBV7-9
D gene: .
J gene: TRBJ2-3
clone size: .

CDR3 protein: CAWSVGADTQYF
CDR3 DNA: TGTGCCTGGAGTGTCGGGGCAGATACGCAGTATTTT
V gene: TRBV30
D gene: .
J gene: TRBJ2-3
clone size: .